Shown below are 8 T cell receptor beta chains from a single sample sequenced in a study of CD8 T cells in Susac syndrome. With random hexamers, reverse transcription was performed on about 0.5 to 1 ug of RNA. TCRdb redid the calling of the immunoSEQ multiplex PCR reads with MiXCR, one entry per CDR3 protein. The sample contains about 83,000 distinct CDR3 sequences, around 96% of which appear only once. Specimen: CD8+ T cells from PBMCs. These receptors were obtained from a human donor with Susac syndrome.

The V call is TRBV11-2, the J call TRBJ2-7; 10 bases fit TRBD1. The germline gives CDR1 SGHAT, CDR2 FQNNGV. This CDR3 is built from 16 residues. V was pared by 3 bases and J by 2 bases, with 7 bases of the junction left unmatched. The CDR3 spells CASSLGAGQGAYEQYV. The CDR3 DNA reads TGTGCCAGCAGCTTGGGGGCCGGACAGGGGGCCTACGAGCAGTACGTC.

The CDR3 here is CASSMQGADEQFF. The CDR3 DNA reads as TGTGCCAGTAGTATGCAGGGGGCGGATGAGCAGTTCTTC. V gene TRBV19 combines with J gene TRBJ2-1; 8 bases align to TRBD1. V trimming: 3 bases; J trimming: 8 bases; junction bases outside the gene matches: 3. This CDR3 is 13 amino acids long. Germline V CDR1 and CDR2: LNHDA, SQIVND (reference sequence).

This chain uses TRBV13 with TRBJ2-5; 10 bases agree with TRBD2. Germline V lookup: CDR1 PRHDT, CDR2 FYEKMQ (reference sequence). The CDR3 runs 16 residues. Trimming removed 6 bases from V and 0 bases from J; junction bases left unmatched: 7. The CDR3 bases are TGTGCCAGCAGATCAATAGGACTAGCGGACCAAGAGACCCAGTACTTC. This translates into CASRSIGLADQETQYF. The full variable domain, rest sourced from reference TRBV13 and TRBJ2-5, is AAGVIQSPRHLIKEKRETATLKCYPIPRHDTVYWYQQGPGQDPQFLISFYEKMQSDKGSIPDRFSAQQFSDYHSELNMSSLELGDSALYFCASRSIGLADQETQYFGPGTRLLVL.

This rearrangement joins TRBV19 to TRBJ2-1; 14 nucleotides agree with TRBD2. CDR1 is LNHDA and CDR2 is SQIVND in the germline V gene (reference sequence). With 5 bases clipped from V and 6 bases from J, the junction kept 3 bases outside the gene matches. This CDR3 region has 15 residues. CDR3 sequence: CASSPGTSGSNEQFF. The CDR3 bases are TGTGCCAGTAGTCCCGGGACTAGCGGGAGCAATGAGCAGTTCTTC.

CDR3 in amino acids: CASSPGLAGVTKNIQYF. The CDR3 DNA sequence: TGTGCCAGCAGTCCCGGACTAGCGGGAGTGACCAAAAACATTCAGTACTTC. The rearrangement links TRBV28 to TRBJ2-4, with 13 nucleotides matching TRBD2. Per the germline V gene, CDR1 is MDHEN and CDR2 is SYDVKM. The CDR3 is made up of 17 amino acids. V shed 5 bases, J shed 2 bases, and the junction held 6 bases outside the gene matches.

This clonotype was counted between two and nine times. The chain employs TRBV6-2 or TRBV6-3 and TRBJ2-3, with no clear D. Germline V gene data show CDR1 as MNHEY and CDR2 as SVGEGT. The CDR3 contains 12 residues. V lost 0 bases and J 6 bases, leaving 4 bases between the germline ends. CDR3 protein: CASSYSGDTQYF. In DNA, the CDR3 is TGTGCCAGCAGTTACTCGGGGGATACGCAGTATTTT.

This clonotype was recorded only once. The chain is built from TRBV30 and TRBJ1-3; D is unclear. V was pared by 3 bases and J by 4 bases, with 10 bases between. Germline CDR1 reads GTSNPN; CDR2 reads SVGIG (reference sequence). The length of the CDR3 is 13 residues. The CDR3 reads CAWRGSSGNTIYF. The DNA of the CDR3 is TGTGCCTGGAGAGGGAGTTCAGGAAACACCATATATTTT.

V and J are TRBV7-8 and TRBJ2-5; D possibly corresponds to TRBD2 (6 bases). The CDR3 spans 15 residues. The germline V gene encodes CDR1 SGHVS and CDR2 FQNEAQ. V was cut by 4 bases and J by 5 bases, with 17 bases left in between. In nucleotides, the CDR3 is TGTGCCAGCAGCTATAGGGACTCTCCCCAGGAGACCCAGTACTTC. Its translation: CASSYRDSPQETQYF.